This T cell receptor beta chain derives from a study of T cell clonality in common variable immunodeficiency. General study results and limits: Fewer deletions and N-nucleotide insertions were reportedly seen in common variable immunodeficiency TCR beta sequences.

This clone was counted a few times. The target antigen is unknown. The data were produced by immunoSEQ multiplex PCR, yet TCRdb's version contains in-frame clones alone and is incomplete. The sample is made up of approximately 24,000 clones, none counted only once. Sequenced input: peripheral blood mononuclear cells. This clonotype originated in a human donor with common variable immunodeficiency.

The sequenced part of the CDR3 DNA is TGCGCCAGCAGCTTGGGAGCGGGACGAGAGACC. Its translation: CASSLGAGRET. From start to end, the CDR3 is CASSLGAGRETQYF. The chain employs TRBV5-1 and TRBJ2-5, with 7 bases fitting TRBD2. The observed sequence ends 3 residues before the CDR3 terminus, with the missing tail filled in from the germline J gene. From germline, CDR1 is SGHRS and CDR2 YFSETQ. V gave up 0 bases and J gave up 4 bases; unmatched junction bases: 3. CDR3 length: 14 residues.